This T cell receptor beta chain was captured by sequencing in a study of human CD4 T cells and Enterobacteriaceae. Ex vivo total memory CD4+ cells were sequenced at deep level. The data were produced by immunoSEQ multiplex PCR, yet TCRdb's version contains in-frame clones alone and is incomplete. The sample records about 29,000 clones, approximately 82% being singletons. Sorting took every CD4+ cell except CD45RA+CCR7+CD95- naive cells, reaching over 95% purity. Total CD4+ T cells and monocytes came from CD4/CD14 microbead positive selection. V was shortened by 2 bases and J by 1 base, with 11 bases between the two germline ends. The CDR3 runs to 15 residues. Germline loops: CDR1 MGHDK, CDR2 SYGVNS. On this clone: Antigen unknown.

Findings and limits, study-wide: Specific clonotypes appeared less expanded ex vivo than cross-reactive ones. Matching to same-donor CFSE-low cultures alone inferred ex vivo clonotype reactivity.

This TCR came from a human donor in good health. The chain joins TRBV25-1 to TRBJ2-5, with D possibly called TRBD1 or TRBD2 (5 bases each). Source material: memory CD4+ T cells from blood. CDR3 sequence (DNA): TGTGCCAGCAGTGAAGGGGGTACCTCCCAAGAGACCCAGTACTTC. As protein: CASSEGGTSQETQYF.